One sample yielded the 5 T cell receptor beta chains listed below, sequenced in a study of T cells in localized non-small cell lung cancer. Method: immunoSEQ multiplex PCR; TCRdb's copy keeps in-frame clones and lacks some. The table lists under 3,500 clones, 20% to 25% of them singletons, with approximately 23% in the top ten. This material consisted of lung tumor tissue, taken before any cancer treatment. These receptors came from a woman aged 35-75 years with stage I lung adenocarcinoma.

This chain links TRBV18 with TRBJ1-1; TRBD1 agrees at 7 bases. From germline, CDR1 is KGHSH and CDR2 LQKENI. This CDR3 has 14 amino acids. Trimming removed 8 bases from V and 6 bases from J; junction bases left unmatched: 12. For the CDR3, the DNA is TGTGCCAGCGGGGGGACAGCTCGATATTCTGAAGCTTTCTTT. Amino acid sequence: CASGGTARYSEAFF.

This clone was found a few times. The chain carries TRBV1 and TRBJ1-2; whether TRBD1, the table's D call, matches the DNA was not checked. TRBV1 is a documented pseudogene. The CDR3 runs 17 residues. The chain's CDR3 is CASSQDVRQGGIYGYTF. CDR3 DNA sequence: TGCGCCAGCAGCCAAGATGTGAGGCAGGGGGGAATCTATGGCTACACCTTC.

This clone came up a few times. This chain uses TRBV6-8 with TRBJ1-1, with D perhaps TRBD1 (5 bases). The CDR3 runs 14 residues. The germline gives CDR1 MNHGY, CDR2 SAAAGT. Trimming stripped 5 bases from V and 0 bases from J, with 10 bases between. This CDR3 reads CASSRGDVNTEAFF. CDR3 in DNA: TGTGCCAGCAGTCGAGGGGACGTGAACACTGAAGCTTTCTTT.

A few counts support this clone. V usage is TRBV14 and J usage is TRBJ2-5, with D perhaps TRBD2 (7 bases). The CDR3 covers 17 residues. Between the trimmed V and J ends, which lost 4 bases and 5 bases, there was a span of 23 bases. Germline loops: CDR1 SGHDN, CDR2 FVKESK. This chain's CDR3 is CASSRDAGGGGEETQYF. CDR3 coding DNA: TGTGCCAGCAGCCGAGACGCAGGTGGAGGGGGGGAGGAGACCCAGTACTTC. Together with reference TRBV14 and TRBJ2-5, the CDR3 gives the full variable domain: EAGVTQFPSHSVIEKGQTVTLRCDPISGHDNLYWYRRVMGKEIKFLLHFVKESKQDESGMPNNRFLAERTGGTYSTLKVQPAELEDSGVYFCASSRDAGGGGEETQYFGPGTRLLVL.

J is TRBJ2-4 and V is TRBV11-3; 7 nucleotides match TRBD1. The junction had 6 bases not matched to a gene; V was cut back by 3 bases and J by 1 base. This CDR3 has 16 residues. The V gene's germline CDR1 is SGHNT and CDR2 YENEEA. The CDR3: CASSLDRSGAKNIQYF. In DNA, the CDR3 is TGTGCCAGCAGCTTGGACAGGTCAGGGGCCAAAAACATTCAGTACTTC.